The clone carrying this T cell receptor beta chain is a singleton in its sample. The antigen is undetermined. Using immunoSEQ multiplex PCR, the repertoire was profiled, and TCRdb retains in-frame clones only, with some absent. The sample yields 80,000 to 100,000 clones, roughly 87% seen once. These data come from a study of cytomegalovirus exposure and HLA in healthy donors. The CDR3 extends over 15 amino acids. With V trimmed by 5 bases and J by 6 bases, 11 bases remained unmatched. Germline CDR1 and CDR2: SGHRS and YFSETQ. General study findings and limits: Both high specificity and high sensitivity reportedly marked the classifier's diagnosis of cytomegalovirus status.

The sequencing input was PBMCs. The TCR was taken from a man in his late teens or twenties in good health and CMV-seropositive. The rearrangement uses TRBV5-1 and TRBJ2-1, with 7 nucleotides matching TRBD1. This CDR3 is CASRLSLTGINEQFF. The CDR3 nucleotides are TGCGCCAGCAGATTATCCCTGACAGGGATCAATGAGCAGTTCTTC.